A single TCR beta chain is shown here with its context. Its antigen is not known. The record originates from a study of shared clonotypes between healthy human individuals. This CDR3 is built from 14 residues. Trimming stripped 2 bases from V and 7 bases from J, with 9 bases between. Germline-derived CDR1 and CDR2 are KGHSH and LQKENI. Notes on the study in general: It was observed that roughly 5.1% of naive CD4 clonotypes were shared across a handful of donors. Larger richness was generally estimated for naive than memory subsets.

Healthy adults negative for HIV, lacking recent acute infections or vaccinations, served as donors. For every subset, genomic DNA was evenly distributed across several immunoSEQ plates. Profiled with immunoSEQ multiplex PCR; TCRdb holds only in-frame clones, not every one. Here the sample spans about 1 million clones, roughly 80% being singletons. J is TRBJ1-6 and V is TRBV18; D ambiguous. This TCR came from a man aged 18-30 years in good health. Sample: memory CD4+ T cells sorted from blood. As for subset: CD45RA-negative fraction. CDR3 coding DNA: TGTGCCAGCTCACCAACGGAGAAGAATTCACCCCTCCACTTT. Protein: CASSPTEKNSPLHF.